One T cell receptor (beta chain) is described in this entry. Its antigen is as yet unknown. Preparation of the TCRbeta library was carried out with unique molecular identifiers. MiXCR, run by TCRdb on the PCR reads, gives a single entry per CDR3 protein. This sample yields 400,000 to 550,000 distinct CDR3 sequences, of which roughly 10% are seen a single time; around 2.2% belongs to the top ten. This record comes from a study of T-cell reconstitution after alpha-beta-depleted transplantation in children. General observations from the study: Surviving recipient T cells and thymic progenitors produced the high day-60 TCRbeta diversity seen in some patients.

Specimen: PBMCs, collected before TCRalphabeta/CD19-depleted stem cell transplant. The source is a child under 10 years old with inherited bone marrow failure, due to receive a stem cell transplant.

Here the CDR3 reads CASSPRLAGPREQFF. CDR3 sequence (DNA): TGTGCCAGCAGCCCGAGACTAGCGGGACCTCGAGAGCAGTTCTTC. The V gene is TRBV11-2, the J gene TRBJ2-1; 11 nucleotides agree with TRBD2. The V gene end was trimmed by 5 bases and the J gene end by 10 bases; junction bases not matched to a gene: 10. Germline CDR1 is SGHAT and CDR2 is FQNNGV. The CDR3 has 15 residues.